A selection of T cell receptor beta chains follows, all from one sample in a study of regulatory T cells in long-lasting Graves disease. In TCRdb, the multiplex PCR reads were re-called with MiXCR into one record per CDR3 protein. Among hundreds of thousands of distinct CDR3 sequences, about 15% were seen once, and the ten largest hold 20% to 30%. These data are also associated with another study on T cells in Graves' hyperthyroidism and ophthalmopathy.

Sequenced here: peripheral blood mononuclear cells (PBMCs), sampled at new diagnosis, from a patient treated with antithyroid drugs. The source is a woman aged 35 to 60 with Graves disease. Both conserved end residues are part of each CDR3. The D gene is left open where the match is weak. A row's size may be missing; if present it is once, few, many or a size class.

J gene | V gene | D gene | clone size | CDR3 protein | CDR3 DNA
TRBJ1-1 | TRBV18 | - | many | CASSPARGFEAFF | TGTGCCAGCTCGCCTGCCAGGGGATTTGAAGCTTTCTTT
TRBJ2-2 | TRBV14 | TRBD1 | - | CASSQFGTGASTGELFF | TGTGCCAGCAGCCAGTTCGGGACAGGGGCGAGCACCGGGGAGCTGTTTTTT
TRBJ2-7 | TRBV5-1 | TRBD1 | many | CASSLGGRDRQGYEQYF | TGCGCCAGCAGCTTAGGAGGCCGGGACAGACAGGGCTACGAGCAGTACTTC
TRBJ1-1 | TRBV29-1 | - | - | CSVGEAGFRTEAFF | TGCAGCGTTGGGGAGGCAGGGTTTAGGACTGAAGCTTTCTTT
TRBJ1-4 | TRBV7-6 | - | - | CASSSAGQNEKLFF | TGTGCCAGCAGCTCAGCGGGCCAAAATGAAAAACTGTTTTTT
TRBJ1-6 | TRBV19 | - | - | CASSIEGPRSSYNSPLHF | TGTGCCAGTAGTATTGAGGGACCCAGGAGCTCCTATAATTCACCCCTCCACTTT
TRBJ1-1 | TRBV14 | - | - | CASSQRGLGTEAFF | TGTGCCAGCAGCCAAAGGGGATTAGGCACTGAAGCTTTCTTT
TRBJ1-1 | TRBV7-3 | TRBD1 | many | CASSLRQGSTEAFF | TGTGCCAGCAGCTTGAGACAGGGAAGCACTGAAGCTTTCTTT
TRBJ2-1 | TRBV6-1 | TRBD2 | - | CASSVAGGSTNEQFF | TGTGCCAGCAGTGTAGCGGGGGGCTCCACCAATGAGCAGTTCTTC
TRBJ2-5 | TRBV9 | - | - | CASSVGGEITETQYF | TGTGCCAGCAGCGTAGGGGGGGAGATTACAGAGACCCAGTACTTC
TRBJ1-1 | TRBV9 | TRBD1 | - | CASSSRDRVGSNTEAFF | TGTGCCAGCAGCTCCCGGGACAGGGTAGGTTCGAACACTGAAGCTTTCTTT
TRBJ1-4 | TRBV10-3 | - | few | CAISGAGGINEKLFF | TGTGCCATCAGTGGTGCGGGGGGGATTAATGAAAAACTGTTTTTT
TRBJ1-6 | TRBV7-9 | - | - | CASRRSRTETNSPLHF | TGTGCCAGCAGACGGAGCCGGACGGAAACTAATTCACCCCTCCACTTT
TRBJ2-3 | TRBV20-1 | - | few | CSARDRAGATDTQYF | TGCAGTGCTAGAGATCGGGCAGGGGCCACAGATACGCAGTATTTT
TRBJ2-5 | TRBV12-3/TRBV12-4 | - | many | CASSLWLAEETQYF | TGTGCCAGCAGTTTATGGCTAGCTGAGGAGACCCAGTACTTC
TRBJ2-2 | TRBV12-3/TRBV12-4 | TRBD2 | - | CASSGTSRNTGELFF | TGTGCCAGCAGTGGGACTAGCCGGAACACCGGGGAGCTGTTTTTT
TRBJ2-5 | TRBV3-1 | - | many | CASSEGGQETQYF | TGTGCCAGCAGCGAAGGGGGCCAAGAGACCCAGTACTTC
TRBJ1-3 | TRBV15 | - | few | CATSRERNTIYF | TGTGCCACCAGCAGAGAACGAAACACCATATATTTT
TRBJ2-6 | TRBV3-1 | - | few | CASSQDNRGLYGANVLTF | TGTGCCAGCAGCCAAGATAACCGAGGGTTATATGGGGCCAACGTCCTGACTTTC
TRBJ2-7 | TRBV11-2 | - | many | CASSSLTNEQYF | TGTGCCAGCAGCTCCCTAACTAACGAGCAGTACTTC
TRBJ2-1 | TRBV29-1 | - | - | CSVARAYNEQFF | TGCAGCGTTGCTCGAGCTTACAATGAGCAGTTCTTC
TRBJ1-6 | TRBV7-6 | - | - | CASSYGDGMSPLHF | TGTGCCAGCAGCTACGGGGACGGCATGTCACCCCTCCACTTT
TRBJ1-2 | TRBV28 | - | many | CASSSRTERLYGYTF | TGTGCCAGCAGTTCTAGGACCGAGAGACTATATGGCTACACCTTC
TRBJ2-2 | TRBV5-1 | TRBD1 | many | CASSLLAGTDTGELFF | TGCGCCAGCAGCTTATTAGCCGGGACAGACACCGGGGAGCTGTTTTTT
TRBJ2-6 | TRBV2 | - | many | CASSAGSTGANVLTF | TGTGCCAGCAGTGCGGGGTCGACTGGGGCCAACGTCCTGACTTTC
TRBJ1-2 | TRBV7-9 | - | - | CASSPPQGPYTF | TGTGCCAGCAGCCCCCCTCAGGGCCCCTACACCTTC
TRBJ1-1 | TRBV30 | TRBD1 | many | CAWSVQGRTEAFF | TGTGCCTGGAGTGTACAGGGGAGGACTGAAGCTTTCTTT